These 10 T cell receptor beta chains came from one sample sequenced in a study of blood T cell repertoires in COVID-19. Using immunoSEQ multiplex PCR, the repertoire was profiled, and TCRdb retains in-frame clones only, with some absent. Of 250,000 to 300,000 clones in the sample, 81% were seen once. The sample taken for sequencing was peripheral blood. Receptor source: a woman in her fifties or sixties with active or convalescent COVID-19.

The chain carries TRBV7-8 and TRBJ2-2, with TRBD1 matching 9 bases. Unmatched junction bases numbered 5, after V lost 3 bases and J lost 15 bases. CDR3 size: 12 residues. Germline CDR1 reads SGHVS; CDR2 reads FQNEAQ. The CDR3 here is CASSFYRGRLFF. DNA for the CDR3: TGTGCCAGCAGCTTCTACAGGGGGCGGTTGTTTTTT.

This clone was recorded once. The gene calls are TRBV4-2 and TRBJ2-1; TRBD1 might be the D (6 bases). The V gene's germline CDR1 is LGHNA and CDR2 YNFKEQ. The CDR3 extends over 16 amino acids. V was pared by 0 bases and J by 0 bases, with 9 bases between. CDR3 DNA sequence: TGTGCCAGCAGCCAAGACCAGGGGAGCTCCTACAATGAGCAGTTCTTC. This sequence encodes CASSQDQGSSYNEQFF.

The chain carries TRBV19 and TRBJ1-6; 8 nucleotides line up with TRBD1. Germline V gene sequence: CDR1 LNHDA, CDR2 SQIVND (reference sequence). After removal of 5 bases from V and 4 bases from J, the junction contained 10 bases not matched to a gene. CDR3 size: 17 residues. Here the CDR3 DNA reads TGTGCCAGTAGTGGACAGGGCCGCCTGGGGTATAATTCACCCCTCCACTTT. Protein product: CASSGQGRLGYNSPLHF.

V and J are TRBV15 and TRBJ2-4; D remains ambiguous. Trimming cost V 1 base and J 0 bases, with 13 bases left between them. Germline CDR1 and CDR2: LNHNV and YYDKDF (reference sequence). The CDR3 has 17 amino acids. This CDR3 reads CATSRGGLEVAKNIQYF. The CDR3 region has the DNA TGTGCCACCAGCAGAGGTGGCCTAGAGGTAGCCAAAAACATTCAGTACTTC.

This chain connects TRBV11-3 to TRBJ2-5, with 9 bases that match TRBD1. The germline CDR1 and CDR2 sequences are SGHNT and YENEEA. V dropped 2 bases and J dropped 4; count of bases not matched to a gene: 5. CDR3 length: 15 amino acids. The CDR3: CASSLRTGEAETQYF. CDR3 in DNA: TGTGCCAGCAGCTTAAGGACAGGGGAGGCAGAGACCCAGTACTTC. Variable domain in full (rest from reference TRBV11-3 and TRBJ2-5): EAGVVQSPRYKIIEKKQPVAFWCNPISGHNTLYWYLQNLGQGPELLIRYENEEAVDDSQLPKDRFSAERLKGVDSTLKIQPAELGDSAVYLCASSLRTGEAETQYFGPGTRLLVL.

This chain uses TRBV12-3 or TRBV12-4 with TRBJ2-1, with 8 nucleotides matching TRBD1. After removal of 8 bases from V and 7 bases from J, the junction contained 4 bases not matched to a gene. The CDR3 contains 12 residues. The chain's CDR3 is CASRQGSNEQFF. DNA for the CDR3: TGTGCCAGCCGACAGGGGTCGAATGAGCAGTTCTTC.

V and J are TRBV18 and TRBJ1-1; 8 bases line up with TRBD1. The germline V gene has CDR1 KGHSH and CDR2 LQKENI. V was pared by 4 bases and J by 4 bases, with 11 bases of the junction left unmatched. This CDR3 spans 16 amino acids. In nucleotides, the CDR3 is TGTGCCAGCTCACAGGCTCCGACAGGGGCCCTCACTGAAGCTTTCTTT. This encodes CASSQAPTGALTEAFF.

J is TRBJ1-2 and V is TRBV6-2 or TRBV6-3; 7 bases are a match to TRBD1. The CDR3 contains 16 residues. CDR1 and CDR2 from the germline V gene are MNHEY and SVGEGT. The V gene end was trimmed by 0 bases and the J gene end by 6 bases; junction bases not matched to a gene: 10. The CDR3 spells CASSYSRRGRYDGYTF. The CDR3 DNA sequence: TGTGCCAGCAGTTACTCGCGTAGGGGGCGGTATGATGGCTACACCTTC.

A single count supports this clone. V and J are TRBV14 and TRBJ2-1; maybe TRBD1 (6 bases). This CDR3 comprises 13 residues. Trimming took off 6 bases at V and 12 bases at J, with 18 bases between the two ends. Germline V gene data show CDR1 as SGHDN and CDR2 as FVKESK. The CDR3 spells CASSQGQKRGQFF. For the CDR3, the DNA is TGTGCCAGCAGTCAGGGGCAAAAGCGAGGGCAGTTCTTC.

This sequence joins TRBV15 and TRBJ2-1, with D possibly matching TRBD1 (5 bases). The CDR3 covers 16 residues. The germline gives CDR1 LNHNV, CDR2 YYDKDF (reference sequence). The V gene lost 9 bases and the J gene lost 6 bases, with 24 bases spanning the gap. Written as DNA, the CDR3 is TGTGCCACTGCCCAGGGTTCCAATTCGGGTTCCAATGAGCAGTTCTTC. It encodes CATAQGSNSGSNEQFF.